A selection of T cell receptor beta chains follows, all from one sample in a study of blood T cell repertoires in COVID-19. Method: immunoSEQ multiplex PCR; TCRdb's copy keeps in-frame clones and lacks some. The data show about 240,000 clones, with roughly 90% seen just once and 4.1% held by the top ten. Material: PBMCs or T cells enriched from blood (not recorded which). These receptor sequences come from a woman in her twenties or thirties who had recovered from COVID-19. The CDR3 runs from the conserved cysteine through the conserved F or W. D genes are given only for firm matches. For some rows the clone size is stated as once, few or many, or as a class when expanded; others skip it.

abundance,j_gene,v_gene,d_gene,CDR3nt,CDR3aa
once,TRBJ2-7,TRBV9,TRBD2,TGTGCCAGCAGCCCCCGCGGGAGTTACGAGCAGTACTTC,CASSPRGSYEQYF
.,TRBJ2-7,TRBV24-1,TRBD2,TGTGCCACCATGGCCGGGACTAGCTACGAGCAGTACTTC,CATMAGTSYEQYF
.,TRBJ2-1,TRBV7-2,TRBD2,TGTGCCAGCAGCGATGGACTAGCGGGAGCATCGGGGAATGAGCAGTTCTTC,CASSDGLAGASGNEQFF
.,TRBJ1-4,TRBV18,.,TGTGCCAGCTCACCACAGGACAGTTTTAATGAAAAACTGTTTTTT,CASSPQDSFNEKLFF
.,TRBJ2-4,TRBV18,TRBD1,TGTGCCAGCTCATCACAACAAACAGGGGGAATGGTATCCAAAAACATTCAGTACTTC,CASSSQQTGGMVSKNIQYF
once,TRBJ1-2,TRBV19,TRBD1,TGTGCCAGTAGCCTCGCAGGGGGGCTTTTCTATGGCTACACCTTC,CASSLAGGLFYGYTF
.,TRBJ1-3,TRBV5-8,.,TGTGCCAGCAGCTTGGAGATCTATGGAAACACCATATATTTT,CASSLEIYGNTIYF
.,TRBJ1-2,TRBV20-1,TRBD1,TGCAGTGCTAGTTCTAGGCAGGGGGCCGACTATGGCTACACCTTC,CSASSRQGADYGYTF
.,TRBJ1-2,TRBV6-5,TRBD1,TGTGCCAGCAGTTCCACTCGGCTGACAGGGCATGGTGGCTACACCTTC,CASSSTRLTGHGGYTF
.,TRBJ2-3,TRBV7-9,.,TGTGCCAGCAGCTTTGTCGCTCTAGAAACCGCCACAGATACGCAGTATTTT,CASSFVALETATDTQYF
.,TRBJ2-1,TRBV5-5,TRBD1,TGTGCCAGCAGCTTGGACCTCCGACAGGGGGGAGTGGATGAGCAGTTCTTC,CASSLDLRQGGVDEQFF
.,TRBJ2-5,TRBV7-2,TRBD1,TGTGCCAGCAGCTCCGAGACAGGGGCAGGGGAGACCCAGTACTTC,CASSSETGAGETQYF
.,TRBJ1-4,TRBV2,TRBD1,TGTGCCAGCGGGAAGGACAGGGACCGCGGAGGCGTTCGAGTTTTT,CASGKDRDRGGVRVF
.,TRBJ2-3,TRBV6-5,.,TGTGCCAGCAGGGACTCTGGGGGGTCGTCAGATACGCAGTATTTT,CASRDSGGSSDTQYF
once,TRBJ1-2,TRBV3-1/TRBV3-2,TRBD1,TGTGCCAGCAGCTTCCACTTGGACAGGGCCGGCGGCTACACCTTC,CASSFHLDRAGGYTF
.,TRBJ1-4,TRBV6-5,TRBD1,TGTGCCAGCAGTTACTCCCGCAGGGGGAATGAAAAACTGTTTTTT,CASSYSRRGNEKLFF
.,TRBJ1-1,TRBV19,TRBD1,TGTGCCAGTAGTTTGGGTCCGGGACAGGTTACTGAAGCTTTCTTT,CASSLGPGQVTEAFF
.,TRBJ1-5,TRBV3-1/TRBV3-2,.,TGTGCCAGCAGCCAAGACTCCCGGGGAGGCAATCAGCCCCAGCATTTT,CASSQDSRGGNQPQHF
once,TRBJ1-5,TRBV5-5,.,TGTGCCAGCAGCTTGGCGGGGATTAGCAATCAGCCCCAGCATTTT,CASSLAGISNQPQHF
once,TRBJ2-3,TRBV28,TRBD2,TGTGCCAGCAGTGCCGGGACTAGCGGGAGGGATACGCAGTATTTT,CASSAGTSGRDTQYF
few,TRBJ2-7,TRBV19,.,TGTGCCAGTAGACTAGCTCATCTGGGGGCCTACGAGCAGTACTTC,CASRLAHLGAYEQYF
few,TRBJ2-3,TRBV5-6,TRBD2,TGTGCCAGCCAGGGACTAATGAACACAGATACGCAGTATTTT,CASQGLMNTDTQYF